This TCR beta chain was identified in a study of control samples from healthy donors and cancer patients. Germline CDR1 is SGHTA and CDR2 is FQGNSA. The junction had 6 bases not matched to a gene; V was cut back by 4 bases and J by 0 bases. The CDR3 has 19 amino acids. Produced via immunoSEQ multiplex PCR; TCRdb's table is partial and in-frame only. The sample lists 100,000 to 120,000 clones; 88% were seen once. Sequences were obtained from PBMCs. The genes are TRBV7-2 and TRBJ2-1, with TRBD2 matching 16 bases. The TCR originated in a woman aged 55 to 70 with lung cancer. CDR3 sequence reads: CASSSPGTSGGASYNEQFF. The CDR3, as DNA: TGTGCCAGCAGCTCCCCCGGGACTAGCGGGGGGGCCTCCTACAATGAGCAGTTCTTC.